This T cell receptor (beta chain) is drawn from a study of OX40 agonist ivuxolimab in advanced cancers. Some clones are missing from TCRdb's copy, which holds only in-frame ones; the method was immunoSEQ multiplex PCR. The top ten clones hold approximately 0.8% of a sample with fewer than 90,000 clones, 88% of them seen once. The origin of this receptor is an adult with an advanced solid tumor such as melanoma, head and neck, liver or kidney cancer. The source was CD4+ or CD8+ T cells sorted from blood, collected in a trial of the OX40 agonist ivuxolimab.

CDR3 protein: CASSYGQSEAFF. The CDR3 DNA reads TGCGCCAGCAGTTACGGACAGTCGGAAGCTTTCTTT. The chain couples TRBV5-1 to TRBJ1-1; D may be TRBD1 (6 bases). This CDR3 region has 12 residues. CDR1 is SGHRS and CDR2 is YFSETQ in the germline V gene. The germline V and J ends were trimmed by 5 bases and 8 bases, with 13 bases remaining between them. Drawing the rest from reference TRBV5-1 and TRBJ1-1, the complete variable domain is KAGVTQTPRYLIKTRGQQVTLSCSPISGHRSVSWYQQTPGQGLQFLFEYFSETQRNKGNFPGRFSGRQFSNSRSEMNVSTLELGDSALYLCASSYGQSEAFFGQGTRLTVV.